This T cell receptor (beta chain) was observed in a study of blood T cell repertoires in COVID-19. The data were produced by immunoSEQ multiplex PCR, yet TCRdb's version contains in-frame clones alone and is incomplete. The profile covers roughly 200,000 clones, with roughly 73% appearing a single time and 2.8% taken by the ten largest. Trimming pared 4 bases from V and 14 bases from J, leaving 9 bases between. The CDR3 runs to 11 residues. Germline lookup yields CDR1 SNHLY and CDR2 FYNNEI. The sample comprised peripheral blood. The TCR originated in a woman of 80 years or more with active or convalescent COVID-19. The V and J genes are TRBV2 and TRBJ1-6; D unclear. This chain's CDR3 is CASSGRQTLHF. DNA for the CDR3: TGTGCCAGCAGTGGGCGACAAACCCTCCACTTT. Combining the CDR3 with reference TRBV2 and TRBJ1-6 gives the whole variable domain EPEVTQTPSHQVTQMGQEVILRCVPISNHLYFYWYRQILGQKVEFLVSFYNNEISEKSEIFDDQFSVERPDGSNFTLKIRSTKLEDSAMYFCASSGRQTLHFGNGTRLTVT.